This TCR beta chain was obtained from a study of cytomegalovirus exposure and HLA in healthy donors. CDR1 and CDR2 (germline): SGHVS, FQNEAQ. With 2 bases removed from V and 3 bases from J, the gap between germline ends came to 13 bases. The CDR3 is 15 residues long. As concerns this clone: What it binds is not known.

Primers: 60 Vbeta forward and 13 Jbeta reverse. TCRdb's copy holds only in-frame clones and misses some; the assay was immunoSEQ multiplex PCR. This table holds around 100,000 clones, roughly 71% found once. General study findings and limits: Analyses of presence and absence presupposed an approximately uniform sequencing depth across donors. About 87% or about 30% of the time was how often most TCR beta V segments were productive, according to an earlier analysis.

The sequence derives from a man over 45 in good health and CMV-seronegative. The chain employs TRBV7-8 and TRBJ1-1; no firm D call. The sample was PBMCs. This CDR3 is CASSLTPSPDTEAFF. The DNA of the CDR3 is TGTGCCAGCAGCTTAACCCCTAGCCCCGACACTGAAGCTTTCTTT.